This TCR beta chain was observed in a study of blood T cell repertoires in COVID-19 (TCRdb year 2020). Regarding the study in general: Collaborator samples came from the United States, Italy and Spain and covered acute and convalescent phases of COVID-19. HLA class I and class II types, where available, came from metadata supplied by the sample provider rather than from assay-based typing. The samples were drawn from the first 160 participants of the ongoing ImmuneRACE study and from 950 to 1,500 subjects provided by 6 global collaborators. Deeply sampled blood TCRbeta repertoires from subjects exposed to, actively infected with, or recovered from COVID-19 were included in the dataset. The material from the prospective study consisted of cDNA or gDNA derived from T cells, B-cell-depleted T cells, or PBMCs. A freely available public database, intended as a resource for researchers studying the immune response to SARS-CoV-2, is where the repertoires were released. A de-identified subject ID, COVID-19 status, age in years and sex were almost always included in the sample metadata. What the study reported, not specific to this receptor: The quantity of clinical and demographic metadata differed by source and by participant and was supplied without curation.

Collaborating institutions collected whole blood in K2EDTA tubes following their own protocols. Collaborator samples were shipped for TCRbeta analysis as frozen whole blood, isolated PBMCs, or DNA extracted from either sample type. The immunoSEQ Assay, a bias-controlled multiplex PCR, was used to amplify TCRbeta CDR3 regions from genomic DNA. The paper's data handling went like this. The number of nucleated cells in each sample was estimated from the amplification of reference gene primers within the assay. To quantify the absolute abundance of each unique TCRbeta CDR3 rearrangement, sequence reads were collapsed and filtered. For each sample, productive Simpson clonality was calculated as the square root of Simpson's diversity index across productive rearrangements. TCRdb's version of the immuneACCESS table is confined to in-frame rearrangements and falls short of the full clone set. An unresolved V gene accounts for under half of the shortfall where checked; the remainder is of unknown origin. The DNA gave D and trimming, while V, J and clone size come from that table. The sample table contains approximately 150,000 clones; only one count was recorded for around 80% of them. The ten largest clones add up to about a tenth of the sample.

Comment on this clone: The specificity of this receptor is unknown. No per-base quality is available; no much larger clone lies one base away.

Relative to germline, V is missing 6 bases and J is missing 3 bases, with 3 bases of the junction outside any gene match. Taken from the germline V gene, the CDR1 and CDR2 loops are MNHEY and SVGAGI. The CDR3 runs 13 amino acids, cysteine and phenylalanine included. CDR3 DNA only is kept here, 39 bases in frame from base 1. Sequencing was carried out using peripheral blood. The chain couples TRBV6-5 to TRBJ1-2, with 8 middle bases fitting TRBD1. This sequence originates from a man aged 60 to 69 with active or convalescent COVID-19. The CDR3 in this case is CASRGQGHYGYTF. The nucleotide sequence is given as TGTGCCAGCAGAGGACAGGGCCACTATGGCTACACCTTC.